This T cell receptor (beta chain) stems from a study of memory CD4+ T cells and cytomegalovirus serostatus. TCRdb's copy holds only in-frame clones and misses some; the assay was immunoSEQ multiplex PCR. The sample records about 41,000 clones, roughly four fifths being singletons. Single viable CD3+CD4+CD8-CD45RO+ cells were sorted as the memory CD4+ T cells. Germline V gives CDR1 SGHDT, CDR2 YYEEEE. The CDR3 covers 15 residues. V lost 3 bases and J lost 0, with 10 bases in between. Sequenced material: memory CD4+ T cells from blood. The chain uses TRBV5-6 and TRBJ1-5; no firm D call. The clonotype originates from an adult in good health and CMV-seronegative. The CDR3 reads CASSSSPYSNQPQHF. In DNA, the CDR3 is TGTGCCAGCAGCTCGTCACCCTATAGCAATCAGCCCCAGCATTTT.